The 32 T cell receptor beta chains below were found in one sample sequenced in a study of shared T cell receptors in the human thymus. This table comes from immunoSEQ multiplex PCR, and its TCRdb copy is limited to in-frame clones, with some not included. The sample gives hundreds of thousands of clones, 80% to 90% of which show up once; roughly 0.0087% is in the top ten. Another study also made use of these data, one on human thymus T cells.

Material for sequencing was thymocytes. Source of these receptors: a boy under two years old with a congenital heart defect.

The chain uses TRBV4-1 and TRBJ1-5; 9 positions agree with TRBD1. The V gene's germline CDR1 is MGHRA and CDR2 YSYEKL. The CDR3 is 16 residues long. The trim removed 0 bases at V and 10 bases at J, leaving 10 bases unmatched. In DNA form, the CDR3 reads TGCGCCAGCAGCCAAGATACCCTTCACAGGGGGCCCCCCCAGCATTTT. It specifies CASSQDTLHRGPPQHF.

The chain employs TRBV2 and TRBJ1-1; D not certain. The germline gives CDR1 SNHLY, CDR2 FYNNEI. V was shortened by 3 bases and J by 8 bases, with 13 bases between the two germline ends. The CDR3 has 13 residues. CDR3 nucleotides: TGTGCCAGCAGTGAGGGCCAGTTGCCAGAAGCTTTCTTT. It specifies CASSEGQLPEAFF.

This sequence joins TRBV5-4 and TRBJ2-7, with 14 nucleotides matching TRBD2. Germline V gives CDR1 SGHNT, CDR2 YYREEE (reference sequence). V dropped 4 bases and J dropped 2; count of bases not matched to a gene: 2. CDR3 length: 15 residues. The CDR3 region has the DNA TGTGCCAGCAGCCAGACTAGCGGGGGGGCCTACGAGCAGTACTTC. Translation: CASSQTSGGAYEQYF. Looking up the rest from reference TRBV5-4 and TRBJ2-7 gives the full variable domain: ETGVTQSPTHLIKTRGQQVTLRCSSQSGHNTVSWYQQALGQGPQFIFQYYREEENGRGNFPPRFSGLQFPNYSSELNVNALELDDSALYLCASSQTSGGAYEQYFGPGTRLTVT.

The chain is built from TRBV14 and TRBJ1-4; D gene ambiguous. With 1 base removed from V and 3 bases from J, the gap between germline ends came to 9 bases. The CDR3 length is 15 residues. In germline, CDR1 is SGHDN, CDR2 FVKESK. The CDR3 DNA reads as TGTGCCAGCAGCCAAGCCGGGGTATCTAATGAAAAACTGTTTTTT. Translation gives CASSQAGVSNEKLFF.

The rearrangement uses TRBV28 and TRBJ2-5, with 8 bases matching TRBD2. Germline V CDR1 and CDR2: MDHEN, SYDVKM. This CDR3 is built from 14 residues. Trimming removed 5 bases from V and 3 bases from J; junction bases left unmatched: 5. The CDR3 DNA follows: TGTGCCAGCAGTGCCGGGGGGGACGAAGAGACCCAGTACTTC. Translation gives CASSAGGDEETQYF.

This chain links TRBV11-2 with TRBJ1-6; TRBD1 matches 7 bases. After removal of 3 bases from V and 9 bases from J, the junction contained 5 bases not matched to a gene. The germline CDR1 and CDR2 sequences are SGHAT and FQNNGV. The CDR3 extends over 14 amino acids. The CDR3 is CASSFQGGISPLHF. As DNA, the CDR3 is TGTGCCAGCAGCTTTCAGGGGGGAATTTCACCCCTCCACTTT.

V is TRBV4-3 and J is TRBJ1-3, with D unclear. V was cut by 1 base and J by 0 bases, with 13 bases left in between. CDR1 and CDR2 (germline): LGHNA, YSLEER. This CDR3 is built from 17 residues. Here the CDR3 DNA reads TGCGCCAGCAGCCAAGCCCCTAGCGGGTTCTCTGGAAACACCATATATTTT. Protein: CASSQAPSGFSGNTIYF.

V gene TRBV4-3 combines with J gene TRBJ2-1; 8 nucleotides agree with TRBD2. CDR1 and CDR2 from the germline V gene are LGHNA and YSLEER. The junction had 16 bases not matched to a gene; V was cut back by 5 bases and J by 7 bases. This CDR3 is 17 amino acids long. CDR3 residues: CASSFTGRGGKNNEQFF. The CDR3 bases are TGCGCCAGCAGCTTTACCGGGCGCGGGGGGAAGAATAATGAGCAGTTCTTC.

This CDR3 is CASSLILDRGWYGYTF. In nucleotides, the CDR3 is TGTGCCAGCAGCTTAATATTAGACAGGGGGTGGTATGGCTACACCTTC. The chain links TRBV11-2 to TRBJ1-2; 9 nucleotides line up with TRBD1. From germline, CDR1 is SGHAT and CDR2 FQNNGV. This CDR3 comprises 16 residues. J lost 5 bases, V lost 2 bases, and 9 bases had no gene match.

This chain uses TRBV4-3 with TRBJ1-1, with TRBD1 matching 10 bases. V gave up 5 bases and J gave up 3 bases; unmatched junction bases: 6. Germline CDR1 is LGHNA and CDR2 is YSLEER. The CDR3 runs 15 residues. The CDR3 spells CASSRQGAEDTEAFF. CDR3 sequence (DNA): TGCGCCAGCAGCAGACAGGGGGCTGAAGACACTGAAGCTTTCTTT.

The genes are TRBV4-2 and TRBJ2-5; D might be TRBD2 (6 bases). The CDR3 spans 14 residues. V lost 1 base to trimming and J lost 4 bases, with 10 bases between them. CDR1 LGHNA and CDR2 YNFKEQ come from the germline V gene. CDR3 sequence: CASSQGHGGETQYF. DNA for the CDR3: TGTGCCAGCAGCCAAGGACACGGGGGAGAGACCCAGTACTTC.

The V gene is TRBV29-1, the J gene TRBJ1-3; 7 bases map to TRBD1. CDR1 is SQVTM and CDR2 is ANQGSEA in the germline V gene. The CDR3 runs to 16 residues. V was pared by 1 base and J by 0 bases, with 6 bases of the junction left unmatched. CDR3 nucleotides: TGCAGCGTTGAAGCTGACAGGGAACTCTCTGGAAACACCATATATTTT. Protein: CSVEADRELSGNTIYF.

This sequence joins TRBV10-3 and TRBJ1-2, with TRBD1 as a possible D gene (6 bases). CDR3 length: 15 amino acids. V lost 0 bases and J lost 8, with 16 bases in between. Per germline, CDR1 ENHRY and CDR2 SYGVKD. The CDR3 spells CAISESKQGTGGYTF. DNA of the CDR3: TGTGCCATCAGTGAGTCCAAACAGGGAACGGGCGGCTACACCTTC.

This clone was seen only a few times. The genes are TRBV2 and TRBJ2-7; unclear D gene. The CDR3 length is 18 residues. Trimming pared 2 bases from V and 0 bases from J, leaving 20 bases between. CDR1 and CDR2 (germline): SNHLY, FYNNEI. CDR3 sequence (DNA): TGTGCCAGCAGTGAACGGCAGCAGAACACTAATGACTCCTACGAGCAGTACTTC. This encodes CASSERQQNTNDSYEQYF.

The chain is built from TRBV27 and TRBJ2-7; TRBD1 aligns across 8 bases. There are 15 residues in the CDR3. Unmatched junction bases numbered 5, after V lost 2 bases and J lost 2 bases. The germline gives CDR1 MNHEY, CDR2 SMNVEV (reference sequence). CDR3 DNA sequence: TGTGCCAGCAGTTTAAGGGACAGGAGGACCTACGAGCAGTACTTC. Translated, it gives CASSLRDRRTYEQYF.

This clone turned up a few times. This sequence joins TRBV9 and TRBJ2-2, with 9 bases aligning to TRBD1. CDR3 length equals 17 residues. V trimming: 4 bases; J trimming: 2 bases; junction bases outside the gene matches: 9. The V gene's germline CDR1 is SGDLS and CDR2 YYNGEE. The CDR3 is CASSPHRDRDNTGELFF. The DNA of the CDR3 is TGTGCCAGCAGCCCCCACCGGGACAGGGACAACACCGGGGAGCTGTTTTTT.

This sequence joins TRBV10-3 and TRBJ2-7, with D perhaps TRBD1 (6 bases). The germline V gene has CDR1 ENHRY and CDR2 SYGVKD. The CDR3 sequence is 13 residues long. The V end lost 6 bases, the J end lost 2 bases, and 11 bases lay between the germline ends. The CDR3 coding sequence is TGTGCCATCAGCAAGACAGGACCCTACGAGCAGTACTTC. This codes for CAISKTGPYEQYF.

Only a few counts were recorded for this clone. The gene calls are TRBV15 and TRBJ1-4; D may be TRBD1 (6 bases). Germline V lookup: CDR1 LNHNV, CDR2 YYDKDF (reference sequence). The CDR3 runs to 17 residues. Trimming removed 1 base at V and 5 bases at J, with 17 bases between. CDR3 nucleotide sequence: TGTGCCACCAGCAGAGGCGCTCCCGGGACACAAAATGAAAAACTGTTTTTT. Residues: CATSRGAPGTQNEKLFF.

This clone was picked up a small number of times. In DNA form, the CDR3 reads TGTGCCTGGAGTCCAGGGAATGGCTACACCTTC. It specifies CAWSPGNGYTF. The chain uses TRBV30 and TRBJ1-2, with D maybe TRBD1 (5 bases). This CDR3 region has 11 residues. Trimming pared 2 bases from V and 6 bases from J, leaving 7 bases between. Germline loops: CDR1 GTSNPN, CDR2 SVGIG (reference sequence).

A remark on this clone: This CDR3 is also generated by other DNA sequences in the sample. J is TRBJ1-6 and V is TRBV5-6, with 7 bases identical to TRBD1. V shed 0 bases, J shed 6 bases, and the junction held 6 bases outside the gene matches. CDR3 length: 16 amino acids. Per the germline V gene, CDR1 is SGHDT and CDR2 is YYEEEE. The CDR3 spells CASSLVRQGLNSPLHF. In DNA, the CDR3 is TGTGCCAGCAGCTTGGTGAGACAGGGACTTAATTCACCCCTCCACTTT.

The chain carries TRBV5-1 and TRBJ2-5, with 10 nucleotides matching TRBD1. CDR3 length equals 15 residues. V lost 1 base to trimming and J lost 5 bases; unmatched junction nucleotides: 5. Germline CDR1 SGHRS, CDR2 YFSETQ. The CDR3 bases are TGCGCCAGCAGCTTGTACCGGGACAGGGGCGAGACCCAGTACTTC. Encoded protein: CASSLYRDRGETQYF.

The chain couples TRBV7-6 to TRBJ2-3; 10 bases are shared with TRBD2. The junction had 9 bases not matched to a gene; V was cut back by 7 bases and J by 2 bases. From germline, CDR1 is SGHVS and CDR2 FNYEAQ. The CDR3 totals 16 residues. The CDR3 DNA reads as TGTGCCAGCAACCCGATAGCGGGGGGCCTCACAGATACGCAGTATTTT. Translated, it gives CASNPIAGGLTDTQYF.

This clone showed up just a few times. The chain employs TRBV10-3 and TRBJ2-7; TRBD1 matches at 7 bases. V lost 0 bases to trimming and J lost 4 bases; unmatched junction nucleotides: 9. The germline gives CDR1 ENHRY, CDR2 SYGVKD. The CDR3 runs to 16 residues. CDR3 sequence: CAISESGQKWPYEQYF. Written as DNA, the CDR3 is TGTGCCATCAGTGAGTCGGGACAGAAGTGGCCTTACGAGCAGTACTTC.

The V call is TRBV5-6, the J call TRBJ2-7, with 8 bases fitting TRBD2. This CDR3 region has 12 residues. V lost 1 base, J lost 6 bases, and 0 bases stayed unmatched. Germline V gene data show CDR1 as SGHDT and CDR2 as YYEEEE. In DNA form, the CDR3 reads TGTGCCAGCAGCTTGCGGGGGGGCGAGCAGTACTTC. Translating gives CASSLRGGEQYF.

This chain joins TRBV4-3 and TRBJ2-5; 10 bases line up with TRBD2. V shed 5 bases and J 3 bases; nucleotides not matched to a gene: 6. Germline CDR1 reads LGHNA; CDR2 reads YSLEER. CDR3 length: 15 residues. The CDR3 nucleotides are TGCGCCAGCAGCAACGGGACTAGCGAAGAAGAGACCCAGTACTTC. Its protein product is CASSNGTSEEETQYF.

This clone occurred a few times. The chain employs TRBV16 and TRBJ1-4; D is unclear. V was cut by 0 bases and J by 8 bases, with 10 bases left in between. CDR1 is KGHSY and CDR2 is FQNENV in the germline V gene. The CDR3 is made up of 14 amino acids. CDR3 sequence: CASSQSDRGEKLFF. The CDR3 coding sequence is TGTGCCAGCAGCCAATCGGATCGAGGGGAAAAACTGTTTTTT.

The CDR3 DNA reads as TGTGCCAGCAGTTCTCCCAGGGTAATCGGAAACACCATATATTTT. This encodes CASSSPRVIGNTIYF. V and J are TRBV27 and TRBJ1-3; the D gene is possibly TRBD1 (5 bases). V dropped 4 bases and J dropped 4 bases, with 14 bases sitting between them. Germline V gene lookup returns CDR1 MNHEY and CDR2 SMNVEV (reference sequence). The CDR3 length is 15 residues.

The chain carries TRBV5-5 and TRBJ2-3, with D unresolved. The CDR3 totals 12 residues. V was shortened by 3 bases and J by 2 bases, with 4 bases between the two germline ends. Germline CDR1 reads SGHKS; CDR2 reads YYEKEE (reference sequence). CDR3 sequence (DNA): TGTGCCAGCAGCTCCTTCACAGATACGCAGTATTTT. Amino acids: CASSSFTDTQYF.

The chain joins TRBV2 to TRBJ2-1; a weak D match, TRBD2 (7 bases). This CDR3 region has 17 residues. Trimming removed 2 bases from V and 4 bases from J, with 18 bases in between. The V gene's germline CDR1 is SNHLY and CDR2 FYNNEI. This CDR3 is CASSEPAGAFLYNEQFF. In DNA, the CDR3 is TGTGCCAGCAGTGAACCGGCGGGGGCCTTCCTATACAATGAGCAGTTCTTC.

The chain couples TRBV5-1 to TRBJ2-2, with 7 bases matching TRBD1. CDR1 and CDR2 from the germline V gene are SGHRS and YFSETQ. CDR3 length equals 16 residues. Unmatched junction bases numbered 9, after V lost 3 bases and J lost 4 bases. The CDR3 sequence is CASSSLSGTATGELFF. The CDR3 region has the DNA TGCGCCAGCAGCTCATTATCGGGGACAGCCACCGGGGAGCTGTTTTTT.

The V gene is TRBV19, the J gene TRBJ2-6, with D perhaps TRBD2 (6 bases). Trimming removed 3 bases from V and 0 bases from J, with 12 bases in between. Germline-derived CDR1 and CDR2 are LNHDA and SQIVND (reference sequence). The CDR3 is 17 residues long. The CDR3, as DNA: TGTGCCAGTAGTATCGGGAGTCCCAGCTCTGGGGCCAACGTCCTGACTTTC. This encodes CASSIGSPSSGANVLTF. Drawing the rest from reference TRBV19 and TRBJ2-6, the complete variable domain is DGGITQSPKYLFRKEGQNVTLSCEQNLNHDAMYWYRQDPGQGLRLIYYSQIVNDFQKGDIAEGYSVSREKKESFPLTVTSAQKNPTAFYLCASSIGSPSSGANVLTFGAGSRLTVL.

This clone is a singleton in its sample. The chain links TRBV5-4 to TRBJ1-2; D call uncertain. V was pared by 4 bases and J by 4 bases, with 20 bases between. The CDR3 contains 16 residues. The V gene's germline CDR1 is SGHNT and CDR2 YYREEE (reference sequence). The CDR3 sequence: CASSPLGRSKLYGYTF. DNA for the CDR3: TGTGCCAGCAGCCCTCTGGGTAGGAGCAAACTCTATGGCTACACCTTC.